Below, 12 T cell receptor beta chains from the same sample are listed, as sequenced in a study of cytomegalovirus exposure and HLA in healthy donors. The primer mix had 60 Vbeta and 13 Jbeta primers. Only in-frame clones appear in the TCRdb table, and some are missing; sequencing was by immunoSEQ multiplex PCR. Among approximately 190,000 clones, roughly 68% were seen once, and the ten largest hold 2.6%. Sequencing was performed on PBMCs. These receptors were taken from a man in his forties in good health and CMV-seropositive.

V and J are TRBV21-1 and TRBJ1-5. TRBV21-1 is a known pseudogene. CDR3 length equals 12 residues. The CDR3 region has the DNA TGTGCCAGCAGCAAAATCTCCCAGCCCCAGCATTTT. Amino acids: CASSKISQPQHF.

This clone was seen a few times. The rearrangement joins TRBV19 to TRBJ2-2, with 8 positions matching TRBD2. With V trimmed by 7 bases and J by 3 bases, 4 bases remained unmatched. CDR3 size: 14 residues. The V gene's germline CDR1 is LNHDA and CDR2 SQIVND (reference sequence). The CDR3 loop is CASTRRGDTGELFF. CDR3 DNA: TGTGCCAGTACTCGGCGGGGGGACACCGGGGAGCTGTTTTTT.

The V and J genes are TRBV10-2 and TRBJ2-5; D ambiguous. The J call is in doubt because the DNA end fits TRBJ2-7 better. This CDR3 comprises 12 residues. The germline V gene has CDR1 WSHSY and CDR2 SAAADI. This chain's CDR3 is CASSPSSYEQYF. The CDR3, as DNA: TGCGCCAGCAGTCCCTCTTCCTACGAGCAGTACTTC.

This clone was observed a handful of times. This rearrangement joins TRBV6-1 to TRBJ1-5, with unresolved D. The CDR3 has 11 residues. The germline V gene encodes CDR1 MNHNS and CDR2 SASEGT. Trimming stripped 11 bases from V and 5 bases from J, with 10 bases between. CDR3 region: CAAKEDQPQHF. CDR3 in DNA: TGTGCCGCGAAGGAGGATCAGCCCCAGCATTTT.

CDR3 residues: CASSVRAGPQETQYF. The CDR3 nucleotides are TGTGCCAGCAGCGTTAGGGCGGGCCCTCAAGAGACCCAGTACTTC. The rearrangement uses TRBV9 and TRBJ2-5; possibly TRBD2 for D (5 bases). This CDR3 contains 15 residues. Germline CDR1 and CDR2: SGDLS and YYNGEE. V gave up 2 bases and J gave up 2 bases, with 13 bases separating them.

This chain connects TRBV27 to TRBJ1-5; no clear D. The CDR3 spans 15 residues. The ends were cut back, 5 bases at V and 3 bases at J, with 14 bases in the middle. Germline-derived CDR1 and CDR2 are MNHEY and SMNVEV (reference sequence). The CDR3 reads CASSATGAFNQPQHF. The CDR3 bases are TGTGCCAGCAGTGCGACTGGTGCTTTCAATCAGCCCCAGCATTTT.

V gene TRBV19 combines with J gene TRBJ2-5, with 9 bases that match TRBD2. The CDR3 length is 16 residues. Germline CDR1 and CDR2: LNHDA and SQIVND (reference sequence). With 3 bases clipped from V and 5 bases from J, the junction kept 10 bases outside the gene matches. CDR3 sequence reads: CASSMTAGGPQETQYF. The CDR3 DNA follows: TGTGCCAGTAGTATGACCGCGGGGGGGCCACAGGAGACCCAGTACTTC.

The V call is TRBV5-8, the J call TRBJ2-1; 9 nucleotides match TRBD2. Losses at the gene ends were 0 bases for V and 10 bases for J; bases not matched to a gene: 8. Germline V gene lookup returns CDR1 SGHTS and CDR2 YDEGEE. The CDR3 spans 15 residues. For the CDR3, the DNA is TGTGCCAGCAGCTTGGCCAAGCGGGGGGTGGGGGAGCAGTTCTTC. Encoded protein: CASSLAKRGVGEQFF. Together with reference TRBV5-8 and TRBJ2-1, the CDR3 gives the full variable domain: EAGVTQSPTHLIKTRGQQATLRCSPISGHTSVYWYQQALGLGLQFLLWYDEGEERNRGNFPPRFSGRQFPNYSSELNVNALELEDSALYLCASSLAKRGVGEQFFGPGTRLTVL.

This rearrangement joins TRBV6-5 to TRBJ2-3; D remains unclear. The germline CDR1 and CDR2 sequences are MNHEY and SVGAGI. V lost 4 bases and J lost 7, with 18 bases in between. The CDR3 length is 15 residues. CDR3 nucleotides: TGTGCCAGCAGTTCGTGGGCTTCGCTAACACATACGCAGTATTTT. Protein sequence: CASSSWASLTHTQYF.

The gene calls are TRBV11-2 and TRBJ1-6; 11 bases fit TRBD1. Trimming cost V 3 bases and J 8 bases; bases outside gene matches: 3. Looked up from germline, CDR1 is SGHAT and CDR2 is FQNNGV. This CDR3 comprises 15 residues. CDR3 DNA: TGTGCCAGCAGCTTCCGGGGACAGGGGGATTCACCCCTCCACTTT. Protein: CASSFRGQGDSPLHF.

The gene calls are TRBV7-9 and TRBJ1-2, with 8 bases fitting TRBD1. The CDR3 contains 12 residues. Looked up from germline, CDR1 is SEHNR and CDR2 is FQNEAQ (reference sequence). V trimming: 10 bases; J trimming: 6 bases; junction bases outside the gene matches: 7. CDR3 protein: CATVQGGNGYTF. CDR3 DNA sequence: TGTGCCACCGTACAGGGGGGGAATGGCTACACCTTC. The whole variable domain, filled in from reference TRBV7-9 and TRBJ1-2, reads DTGVSQNPRHKITKRGQNVTFRCDPISEHNRLYWYRQTLGQGPEFLTYFQNEAQLEKSRLLSDRFSAERPKGSFSTLEIQRTEQGDSAMYLCATVQGGNGYTFGSGTRLTVV.

This rearrangement joins TRBV10-3 to TRBJ2-1, with a possible D match to TRBD2 (5 bases). The CDR3 totals 15 residues. Germline-derived CDR1 and CDR2 are ENHRY and SYGVKD. The V end was cut by 4 bases, the J end by 0 bases, with 10 bases between. Written as DNA, the CDR3 is TGTGCCATCAGTGGAGGGAAAAGCTCCTACAATGAGCAGTTCTTC. Translation gives CAISGGKSSYNEQFF.